The 17 T cell receptor beta chains below all came from one sample that was sequenced in a study of T cell responses to AZD1222 COVID-19 vaccine. Profiling relied on immunoSEQ multiplex PCR, and the TCRdb table lists in-frame clones only, not all of them. The sample shows more than 95,000 clones, less than 90% of them seen only once. Here the sequenced sample was peripheral blood, taken on day 0 of AZD1222 vaccination. These TCRs come from an adult in good health.

The chain employs TRBV7-2 and TRBJ2-7; D unclear. The CDR3 length is 14 residues. Trimming stripped 7 bases from V and 2 bases from J, with 15 bases between. Looked up from germline, CDR1 is SGHTA and CDR2 is FQGNSA. The CDR3 reads CASTTRARTYEQYF. The CDR3, as DNA: TGTGCCAGCACCACCCGGGCTCGCACCTACGAGCAGTACTTC.

By share, this clone counts as medium-sized (0.01 to 0.1%). The gene calls are TRBV7-3 and TRBJ2-1; the match to TRBD2 covers 10 bases. In germline, CDR1 is SGHTA, CDR2 FQGTGA. Trimming cost V 5 bases and J 4 bases; bases outside gene matches: 14. CDR3 length equals 18 residues. In DNA, the CDR3 is TGTGCCAGCAGCCCCCGGGGTAGCGGGGGGTCAGATTACAATGAGCAGTTCTTC. Its protein is CASSPRGSGGSDYNEQFF.

CDR3 in amino acids: CASSYGSGGSYEQYF. In nucleotides, the CDR3 is TGTGCCAGCAGTTACGGGTCGGGGGGCTCCTACGAGCAGTACTTC. The chain uses TRBV6-5 and TRBJ2-7; 7 nucleotides match TRBD2. V lost 2 bases, J lost 0 bases, and 4 bases stayed unmatched. Germline-derived CDR1 and CDR2 are MNHEY and SVGAGI. This CDR3 region has 15 residues.

The CDR3 DNA reads TGCAGCGTTGAAGAAGTAGGGGCAGAGCAGTTCTTC. This gives the protein CSVEEVGAEQFF. This chain uses TRBV29-1 with TRBJ2-1, with a possible D match to TRBD1 (5 bases). Germline V CDR1 and CDR2: SQVTM, ANQGSEA. The CDR3 is 12 residues long. Trimming left V 0 bases short and J 10 bases short, with 10 bases between.

The chain has TRBV29-1 and TRBJ2-3, with no clear D. From germline, CDR1 is SQVTM and CDR2 ANQGSEA. Trimming removed 7 bases at V and 9 bases at J, with 14 bases between. The CDR3 has 11 residues. CDR3 protein: CSGEDGRTQYF. The CDR3 DNA reads as TGCAGCGGCGAGGACGGAAGGACGCAGTATTTT.

The rearrangement links TRBV15 to TRBJ2-2; 9 nucleotides line up with TRBD2. The CDR3 contains 14 residues. V trimming: 8 bases; J trimming: 2 bases; junction bases outside the gene matches: 3. CDR1 and CDR2 (germline): LNHNV, YYDKDF (reference sequence). CDR3 sequence (DNA): TGTGCCACCGGGCTAGCGGGAAACACCGGGGAGCTGTTTTTT. It encodes CATGLAGNTGELFF.

V is TRBV18 and J is TRBJ2-5; the D is unclear. Looked up from germline, CDR1 is KGHSH and CDR2 is LQKENI. The CDR3 is 12 residues long. Trimming stripped 0 bases from V and 8 bases from J, with 7 bases between. CDR3 sequence (DNA): TGTGCCAGCTCACCACCGTTGGGTACCCAGTACTTC. Translating it yields CASSPPLGTQYF.

This clone appeared once. The V call is TRBV27, the J call TRBJ1-2; 12 nucleotides align to TRBD1. There are 14 residues in the CDR3. After removal of 5 bases from V and 4 bases from J, the junction contained 2 bases not matched to a gene. CDR1 and CDR2 (germline): MNHEY, SMNVEV (reference sequence). CDR3 nucleotides: TGTGCCAGCAGTACGGGACAGGGGGCCTATGGCTACACCTTC. It is translated as CASSTGQGAYGYTF.

The rearrangement joins TRBV7-9 to TRBJ2-7; TRBD2 might be the D (6 bases). V gave up 5 bases and J gave up 11 bases, with 19 bases separating them. There are 13 residues in the CDR3. Germline V gives CDR1 SEHNR, CDR2 FQNEAQ (reference sequence). DNA for the CDR3: TGTGCCAGCAGCACCCGCGGGGTGGGCATTAAGTACTTC. It is translated as CASSTRGVGIKYF.

Details on this clone: The sample contains more than one DNA sequence encoding this CDR3. The chain has TRBV29-1 and TRBJ1-4; 8 nucleotides align to TRBD1. Germline CDR1 reads SQVTM; CDR2 reads ANQGSEA. The CDR3 totals 11 residues. V was clipped by 6 bases and J by 8 bases; unmatched bases: 2. CDR3 in amino acids: CSVRTGEKLFF. CDR3 bases: TGCAGCGTCAGGACAGGGGAAAAACTGTTTTTT.

The chain is built from TRBV2 and TRBJ2-3; 13 bases are shared with TRBD2. Trimming took 6 bases from V and 2 from J; bases not matched to a gene: 5. The V gene's germline CDR1 is SNHLY and CDR2 FYNNEI. The CDR3 extends over 16 amino acids. As DNA, the CDR3 is TGTGCCAGCAGACTCGGGACTAGCGGGGACACAGATACGCAGTATTTT. This encodes CASRLGTSGDTDTQYF.

The chain couples TRBV5-1 to TRBJ1-2, with a possible D match to TRBD1 (6 bases). CDR3 length: 14 amino acids. With 0 bases removed from V and 7 bases from J, the gap between germline ends came to 13 bases. Germline CDR1 reads SGHRS; CDR2 reads YFSETQ. CDR3 in amino acids: CASSLAAGEVGYTF. The CDR3 region has the DNA TGCGCCAGCAGCTTGGCGGCAGGGGAAGTTGGCTACACCTTC.

V and J are TRBV15 and TRBJ2-2; 10 nucleotides match TRBD2. Trimming at V came to 1 base and at J to 5 bases, leaving 10 bases not matched to a gene. The CDR3 length is 18 residues. The V gene's germline CDR1 is LNHNV and CDR2 YYDKDF (reference sequence). The CDR3 protein is CATSRGPGGSGRTGELFF. The DNA for the CDR3 is TGTGCCACCAGCAGAGGACCCGGTGGTAGCGGGAGGACCGGGGAGCTGTTTTTT. The full variable domain, rest sourced from reference TRBV15 and TRBJ2-2, is DAMVIQNPRYQVTQFGKPVTLSCSQTLNHNVMYWYQQKSSQAPKLLFHYYDKDFNNEADTPDNFQSRRPNTSFCFLDIRSPGLGDTAMYLCATSRGPGGSGRTGELFFGEGSRLTVL.

This rearrangement joins TRBV10-3 to TRBJ2-1; D remains unclear. V was trimmed by 3 bases and J by 8 bases, leaving 5 bases between them. Germline V CDR1 and CDR2: ENHRY, SYGVKD. The CDR3 loop spans 11 amino acids. In DNA, the CDR3 is TGTGCCATCAGTGATGCGTATGAGCAGTTCTTC. Protein product: CAISDAYEQFF.

The rearrangement uses TRBV7-9 and TRBJ1-6; 9 bases line up with TRBD1. CDR1 SEHNR and CDR2 FQNEAQ come from the germline V gene (reference sequence). The CDR3 sequence is 17 residues long. V gave up 5 bases and J gave up 7 bases; unmatched junction bases: 12. Here the CDR3 DNA reads TGTGCCAGCAGCGGAACATTGGGGACAGGGCGGAATTCACCCCTCCACTTT. Protein: CASSGTLGTGRNSPLHF. The full variable domain, its missing parts supplied by reference TRBV7-9 and TRBJ1-6, is DTGVSQNPRHKITKRGQNVTFRCDPISEHNRLYWYRQTLGQGPEFLTYFQNEAQLEKSRLLSDRFSAERPKGSFSTLEIQRTEQGDSAMYLCASSGTLGTGRNSPLHFGNGTRLTVT.

J is TRBJ2-3 and V is TRBV4-2; the match to TRBD2 covers 8 bases. CDR3 size: 16 residues. CDR1 LGHNA and CDR2 YNFKEQ come from the germline V gene. With V trimmed by 0 bases and J by 3 bases, 5 bases remained unmatched. The CDR3 sequence: CASSQDRIAGTDTQYF. In DNA form, the CDR3 reads TGTGCCAGCAGCCAAGATCGAATAGCGGGAACAGATACGCAGTATTTT.

This chain links TRBV6-5 with TRBJ1-6; the D is unclear. The germline V gene encodes CDR1 MNHEY and CDR2 SVGAGI. CDR3 length equals 14 residues. Trimming took 2 bases from V and 3 from J, leaving 5 bases between them. The CDR3 here is CASSYGFYNSPLHF. In DNA form, the CDR3 reads TGTGCCAGCAGTTACGGATTCTATAATTCACCCCTCCACTTT.